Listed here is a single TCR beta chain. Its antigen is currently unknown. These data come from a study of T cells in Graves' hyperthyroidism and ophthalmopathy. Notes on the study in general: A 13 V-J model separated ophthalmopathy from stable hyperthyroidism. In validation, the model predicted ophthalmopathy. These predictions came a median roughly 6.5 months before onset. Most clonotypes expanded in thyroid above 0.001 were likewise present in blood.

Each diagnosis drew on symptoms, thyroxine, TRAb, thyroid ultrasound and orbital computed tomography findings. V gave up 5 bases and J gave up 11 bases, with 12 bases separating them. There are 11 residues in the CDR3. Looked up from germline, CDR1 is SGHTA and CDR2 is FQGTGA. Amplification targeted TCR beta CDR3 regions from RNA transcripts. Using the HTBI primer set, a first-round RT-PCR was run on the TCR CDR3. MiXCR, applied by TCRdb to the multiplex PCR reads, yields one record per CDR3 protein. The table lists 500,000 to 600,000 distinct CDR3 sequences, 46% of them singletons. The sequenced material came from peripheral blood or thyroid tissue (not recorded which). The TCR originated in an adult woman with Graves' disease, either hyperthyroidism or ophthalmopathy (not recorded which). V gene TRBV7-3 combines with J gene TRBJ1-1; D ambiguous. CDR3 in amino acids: CASSQGPGAFF. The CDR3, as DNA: TGTGCCAGCAGCCAAGGGCCCGGGGCTTTCTTT.